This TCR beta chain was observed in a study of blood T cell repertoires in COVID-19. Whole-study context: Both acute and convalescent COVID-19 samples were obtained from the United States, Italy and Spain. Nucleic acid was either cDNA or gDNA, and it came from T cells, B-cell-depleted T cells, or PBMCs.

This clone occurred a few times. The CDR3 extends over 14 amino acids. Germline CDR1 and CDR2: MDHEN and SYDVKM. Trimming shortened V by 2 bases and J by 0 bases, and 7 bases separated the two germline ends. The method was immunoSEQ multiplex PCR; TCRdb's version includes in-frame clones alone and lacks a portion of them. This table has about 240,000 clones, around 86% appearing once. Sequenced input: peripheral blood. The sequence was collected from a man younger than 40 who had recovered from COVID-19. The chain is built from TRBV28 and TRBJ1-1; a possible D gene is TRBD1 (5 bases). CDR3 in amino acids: CASSLTGMNTEAFF. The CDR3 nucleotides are TGTGCCAGCAGTTTAACAGGAATGAACACTGAAGCTTTCTTT.